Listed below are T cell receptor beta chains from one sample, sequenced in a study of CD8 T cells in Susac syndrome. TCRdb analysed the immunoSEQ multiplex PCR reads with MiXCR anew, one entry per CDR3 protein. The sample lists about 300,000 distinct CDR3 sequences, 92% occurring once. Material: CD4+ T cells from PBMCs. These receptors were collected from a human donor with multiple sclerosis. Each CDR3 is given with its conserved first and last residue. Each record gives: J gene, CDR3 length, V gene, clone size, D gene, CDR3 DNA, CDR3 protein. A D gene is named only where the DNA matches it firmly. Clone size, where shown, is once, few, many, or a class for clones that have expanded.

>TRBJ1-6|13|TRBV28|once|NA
TGTGCCAGCAGGCGGGGGAGGGGATCACCCCTCCACTTT
CASRRGRGSPLHF
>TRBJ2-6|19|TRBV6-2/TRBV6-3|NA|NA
TGTGCCAGCAGTTACTCGTGGCAAGCTAAGAGCTCTGGGGCCAACGTCCTGACTTTC
CASSYSWQAKSSGANVLTF
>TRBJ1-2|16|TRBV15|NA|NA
TGTGCCACCAGCAGAGAGAGACAGATCTCAAACTATGGCTACACCTTC
CATSRERQISNYGYTF
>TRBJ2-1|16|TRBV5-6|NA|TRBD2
TGTGCCAGCAGCTTGTTCGCAGGGAGGGCCTACAATGAGCAGTTCTTC
CASSLFAGRAYNEQFF
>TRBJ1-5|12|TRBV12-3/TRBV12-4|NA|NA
TGTGCCAGCAGTTTGATAAACCAGCCCCAGCATTTT
CASSLINQPQHF
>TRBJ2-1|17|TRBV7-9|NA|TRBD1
TGTGCCAGCAGCTCACCGGGACAGCTACTCTCCTACAATGAGCAGTTCTTC
CASSSPGQLLSYNEQFF
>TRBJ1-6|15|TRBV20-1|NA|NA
TGCAGTGCTAGTATCCTGGGGACGGGTAATTCACCCCTCCACTTT
CSASILGTGNSPLHF
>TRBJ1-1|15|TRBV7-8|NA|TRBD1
TGTGCCAGCAGCGAAGAACAGGGGAGGAACACTGAAGCTTTCTTT
CASSEEQGRNTEAFF
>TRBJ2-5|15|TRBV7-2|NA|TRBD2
TGTGCCAGCAGCTTAGATAGCGGGAGGGGGGAGACCCAGTACTTC
CASSLDSGRGETQYF
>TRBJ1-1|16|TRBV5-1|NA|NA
TGCGCCAGCAGCCCCACGACTGGACAGTTAAACACTGAAGCTTTCTTT
CASSPTTGQLNTEAFF
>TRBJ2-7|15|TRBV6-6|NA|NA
TGTGCCAGCAGTTACTCCCTCAGGGTACAGAACGAGCAGTACTTC
CASSYSLRVQNEQYF
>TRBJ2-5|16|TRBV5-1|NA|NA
TGCGCCAGCAGCTTGGGAGGGGCGCGGTCCTCGGAGACCCAGTACTTC
CASSLGGARSSETQYF
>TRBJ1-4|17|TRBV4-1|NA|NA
TGCGCCAGCAGCCCCTTAGCTCTTAACCCAAAGGATGAAAAACTGTTTTTT
CASSPLALNPKDEKLFF
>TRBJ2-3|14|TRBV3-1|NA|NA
TGTGCCAGCAGTACCAACGAACGGACAGATACGCAGTATTTT
CASSTNERTDTQYF
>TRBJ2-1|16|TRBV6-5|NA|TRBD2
TGTGCCAGCAGTTACTCGGCTAGCGGGGGTGACAATGAGCAGTTCTTC
CASSYSASGGDNEQFF
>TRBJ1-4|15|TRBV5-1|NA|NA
TGCGCCAGCAGCTTGGCGCCCGGGGGTGGTGAAAAACTGTTTTTT
CASSLAPGGGEKLFF
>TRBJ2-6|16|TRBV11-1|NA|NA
TGTGCCAGCAGTCGGGACGAGAGCTCTGGGGCCAACGTCCTGACTTTC
CASSRDESSGANVLTF
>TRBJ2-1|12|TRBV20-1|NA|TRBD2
TGCAGTGCCCACCAGCGGGGGGATGAGCAGTTCTTC
CSAHQRGDEQFF